This record looks at one TCR beta chain sequence and its context. As yet, its antigen is unknown. This specimen belongs to a study of T cell responses to AZD1222 COVID-19 vaccine. Clones were read by immunoSEQ multiplex PCR, and TCRdb kept only the in-frame ones, dropping some. In the table there are approximately 100,000 clones, around nine tenths of which are singletons. The germline CDR1 and CDR2 sequences are SEHNR and FQNEAQ (reference sequence). The CDR3 contains 14 residues. V dropped 5 bases and J dropped 3 bases, with 14 bases sitting between them. Points from the study as a whole: At baseline, just a handful of AZD1222 recipients tested seropositive. Receipt of two AZD1222 doses was followed by a rise in Spike-specific TCR breadth and depth. Repertoires in all cases were sampled only once the peak T cell response had passed. Vaccine-related CD4 TCRs covered spike, predominating at 160-218 and 743-854.

The sample in question was peripheral blood, obtained on day 0 of AZD1222 vaccination. The chain is built from TRBV7-9 and TRBJ2-7; perhaps TRBD1 as D (6 bases). This TCR was sampled from an adult in good health. CDR3 sequence reads: CASSLGTKGYEQYF. For the CDR3, the DNA is TGTGCCAGCAGCCTCGGGACAAAGGGCTACGAGCAGTACTTC.